The 9 T cell receptor beta chains below were found in one sample sequenced in a study of shared clonotypes between healthy human individuals. CD45RO-negative cells were positively selected for CCR7, leaving out terminally differentiated effector memory CD45RA+ cells. The data were produced by immunoSEQ multiplex PCR, yet TCRdb's version contains in-frame clones alone and is incomplete. The profile shows about 590,000 clones, roughly 95% of them singletons. The sequenced sample consisted of naive CD8+ T cells sorted from blood. The receptors shown here come from a woman in her 30s in good health.

The genes are TRBV6-5 and TRBJ1-1, with D hard to call. The germline V gene encodes CDR1 MNHEY and CDR2 SVGAGI. V lost 6 bases to trimming and J lost 7 bases, with 12 bases between them. CDR3 length equals 12 residues. This chain's CDR3 is CASSSQGYEAFF. The CDR3 coding sequence is TGTGCCAGCAGCTCTCAAGGGTATGAAGCTTTCTTT.

The CDR3 region has the DNA TGTGCCAGCAGCTCTGATCGGCCCGCAGAAGCTTTCTTT. It is translated as CASSSDRPAEAFF. The chain couples TRBV13 to TRBJ1-1, with D hard to call. This CDR3 has 13 residues. From germline, CDR1 is PRHDT and CDR2 FYEKMQ (reference sequence). Trimming removed 4 bases from V and 8 bases from J, with 14 bases in between.

As for this clone: Other nucleotide sequences from this sample produce the same CDR3. The chain carries TRBV19 and TRBJ2-5; either TRBD1 or TRBD2 may fit D (5 bases each). Germline V gene sequence: CDR1 LNHDA, CDR2 SQIVND (reference sequence). The CDR3 totals 13 residues. V lost 3 bases to trimming and J lost 3 bases, with 8 bases between them. The CDR3 DNA is TGTGCCAGTAGTATCTGGGGGAAAGAGACCCAGTACTTC. The encoded protein is CASSIWGKETQYF.

V gene TRBV4-1 combines with J gene TRBJ2-5; D is undetermined. The germline V and J ends were trimmed by 1 base and 5 bases, with 8 bases remaining between them. The CDR3 runs to 13 residues. Per the germline V gene, CDR1 is MGHRA and CDR2 is YSYEKL. The CDR3 nucleotides are TGCGCCAGCAGCCAAGTGGTCTGGGAGACCCAGTACTTC. Its protein product is CASSQVVWETQYF.

CDR3 region: CASSNRDRGFDEQFF. The CDR3 region has the DNA TGTGCCAGTAGTAACCGGGACAGGGGCTTCGATGAGCAGTTCTTC. V is TRBV19 and J is TRBJ2-1; 10 nucleotides match TRBD1. CDR1 is LNHDA, CDR2 SQIVND, per germline (reference sequence). V trimming: 4 bases; J trimming: 8 bases; junction bases outside the gene matches: 8. CDR3 length: 15 residues.

This clone came up once. The V gene is TRBV7-8, the J gene TRBJ2-7; D not resolved. The germline V and J ends were trimmed by 0 bases and 2 bases, with 11 bases remaining between them. Per germline, CDR1 SGHVS and CDR2 FQNEAQ. This CDR3 contains 15 residues. CDR3 bases: TGTGCCAGCAGCTTAGCGTTTGGGGTCGCCTACGAGCAGTACTTC. Translated, it gives CASSLAFGVAYEQYF.

CDR3 nucleotides: TGTGCCAGCAGCTTTAGGGACAGGAGCACAGATACGCAGTATTTT. The encoded protein is CASSFRDRSTDTQYF. The J gene is TRBJ2-3, the V gene TRBV5-4; 8 bases line up with TRBD1. The CDR3 is 15 amino acids. J lost 0 bases, V lost 2 bases, and 2 bases had no gene match. Germline V gene sequence: CDR1 SGHNT, CDR2 YYREEE (reference sequence).

The V call is TRBV6-6, the J call TRBJ2-1; D is undetermined. V was shortened by 7 bases and J by 10 bases, with 20 bases between the two germline ends. The CDR3 contains 14 residues. CDR1 is MNHNY and CDR2 is SVGAGI in the germline V gene (reference sequence). CDR3 in DNA: TGTGCCAGCACCGACTCGGCCGATGCATGGGAGCAGTTCTTC. Residues: CASTDSADAWEQFF.

This sequence joins TRBV27 and TRBJ2-7; 8 bases align to TRBD1. Germline V gene data show CDR1 as MNHEY and CDR2 as SMNVEV (reference sequence). The CDR3 runs to 16 residues. V was pared by 0 bases and J by 6 bases, with 10 bases of the junction left unmatched. The CDR3 loop is CASSLSQGERNFEQYF. The CDR3 coding sequence is TGTGCCAGCAGTTTATCACAGGGGGAAAGGAATTTCGAGCAGTACTTC.